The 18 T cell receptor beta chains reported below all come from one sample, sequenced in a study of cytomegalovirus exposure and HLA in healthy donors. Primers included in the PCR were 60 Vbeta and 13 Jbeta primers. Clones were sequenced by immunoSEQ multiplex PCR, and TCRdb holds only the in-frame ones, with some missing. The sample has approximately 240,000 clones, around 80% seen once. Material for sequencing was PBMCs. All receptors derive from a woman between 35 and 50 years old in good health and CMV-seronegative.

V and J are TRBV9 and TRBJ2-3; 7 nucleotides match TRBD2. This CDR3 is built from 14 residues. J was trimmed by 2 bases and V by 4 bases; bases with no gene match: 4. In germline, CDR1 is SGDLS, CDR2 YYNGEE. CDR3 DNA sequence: TGTGCCAGCAGCTTACGGGGGGACACAGATACGCAGTATTTT. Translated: CASSLRGDTDTQYF.

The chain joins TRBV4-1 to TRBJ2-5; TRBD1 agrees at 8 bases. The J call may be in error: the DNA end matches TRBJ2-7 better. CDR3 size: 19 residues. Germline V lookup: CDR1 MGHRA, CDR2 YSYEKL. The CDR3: CASSQPWDRQTSSSYEQYF. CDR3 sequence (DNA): TGCGCCAGCAGCCAACCATGGGACAGGCAAACATCCAGCTCCTACGAGCAGTACTTC.

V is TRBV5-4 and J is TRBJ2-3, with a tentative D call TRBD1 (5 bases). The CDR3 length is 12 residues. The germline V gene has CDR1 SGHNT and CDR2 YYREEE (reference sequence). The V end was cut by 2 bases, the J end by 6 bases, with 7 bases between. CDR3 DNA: TGTGCCAGCAGCTTTGGGGCGGATACGCAGTATTTT. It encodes CASSFGADTQYF.

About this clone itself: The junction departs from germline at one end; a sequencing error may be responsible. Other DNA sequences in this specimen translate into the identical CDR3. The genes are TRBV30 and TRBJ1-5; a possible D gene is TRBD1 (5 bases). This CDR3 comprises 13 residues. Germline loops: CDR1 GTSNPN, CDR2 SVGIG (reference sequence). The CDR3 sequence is CAWSVGGDQPQHF. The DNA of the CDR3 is TGCGCCTGGAGTGTCGGGGGTGATCAGCCCCAGCATTTT.

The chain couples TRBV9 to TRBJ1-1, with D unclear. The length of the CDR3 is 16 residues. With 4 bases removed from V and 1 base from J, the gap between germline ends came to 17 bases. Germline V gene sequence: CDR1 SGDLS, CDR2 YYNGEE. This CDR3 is CASSPNHLRENTEAFF. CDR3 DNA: TGTGCCAGCAGCCCGAACCATCTTCGAGAGAACACTGAAGCTTTCTTT.

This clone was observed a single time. This CDR3 is CSATGVDEQFF. The CDR3 nucleotides are TGCAGCGCGACAGGGGTTGATGAGCAGTTCTTC. The rearrangement uses TRBV29-1 and TRBJ2-1; TRBD1 agrees at 8 bases. The germline CDR1 and CDR2 sequences are SQVTM and ANQGSEA. The CDR3 extends over 11 amino acids. The junction had 4 bases not matched to a gene; V was cut back by 7 bases and J by 8 bases.

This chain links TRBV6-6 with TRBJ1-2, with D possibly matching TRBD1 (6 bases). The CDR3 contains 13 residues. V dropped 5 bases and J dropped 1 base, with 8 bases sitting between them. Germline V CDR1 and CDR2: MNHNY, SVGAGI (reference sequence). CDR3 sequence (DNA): TGTGCCAGCAGTATGGACAGTAACTATGGCTACACCTTC. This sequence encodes CASSMDSNYGYTF.

The CDR3 here is CATKQGEHEKLFF. The CDR3 DNA follows: TGTGCCACGAAACAGGGGGAGCATGAAAAACTGTTTTTT. The chain is built from TRBV28 and TRBJ1-4, with TRBD1 identical over 8 bases. J was trimmed by 6 bases and V by 10 bases; bases with no gene match: 7. There are 13 residues in the CDR3. Germline-derived CDR1 and CDR2 are MDHEN and SYDVKM.

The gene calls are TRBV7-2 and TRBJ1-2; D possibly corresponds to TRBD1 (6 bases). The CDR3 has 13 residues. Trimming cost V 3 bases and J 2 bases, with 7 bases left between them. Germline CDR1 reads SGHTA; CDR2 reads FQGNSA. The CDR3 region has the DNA TGTGCCAGCAGCTTCGACAGGAACTATGGCTACACCTTC. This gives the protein CASSFDRNYGYTF.

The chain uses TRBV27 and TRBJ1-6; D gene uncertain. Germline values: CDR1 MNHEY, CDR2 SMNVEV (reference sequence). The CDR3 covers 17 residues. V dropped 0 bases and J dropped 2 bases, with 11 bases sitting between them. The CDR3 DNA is TGTGCCAGCAGTTTATCGAGGAGAAACACCTATAATTCACCCCTCCACTTT. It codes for CASSLSRRNTYNSPLHF.

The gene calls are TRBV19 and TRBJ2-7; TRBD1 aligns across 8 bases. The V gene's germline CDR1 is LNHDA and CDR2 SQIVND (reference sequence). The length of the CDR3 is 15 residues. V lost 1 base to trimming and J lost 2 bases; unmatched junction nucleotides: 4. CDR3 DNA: TGTGCCAGTAGTATAGTAGCGACAGGGGCCTACGAGCAGTACTTC. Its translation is CASSIVATGAYEQYF.

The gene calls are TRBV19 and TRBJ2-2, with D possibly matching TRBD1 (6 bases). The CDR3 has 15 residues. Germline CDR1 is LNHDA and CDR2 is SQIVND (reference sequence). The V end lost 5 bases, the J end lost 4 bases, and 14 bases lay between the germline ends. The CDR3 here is CASSGRDIFTGELFF. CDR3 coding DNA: TGTGCCAGTAGTGGCCGGGACATTTTCACCGGGGAGCTGTTTTTT.

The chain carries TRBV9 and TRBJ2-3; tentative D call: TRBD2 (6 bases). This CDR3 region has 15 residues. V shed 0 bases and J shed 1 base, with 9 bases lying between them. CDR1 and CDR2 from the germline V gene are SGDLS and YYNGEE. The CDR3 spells CASSVEAGRTDTQYF. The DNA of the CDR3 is TGTGCCAGCAGCGTAGAGGCGGGGCGCACAGATACGCAGTATTTT.

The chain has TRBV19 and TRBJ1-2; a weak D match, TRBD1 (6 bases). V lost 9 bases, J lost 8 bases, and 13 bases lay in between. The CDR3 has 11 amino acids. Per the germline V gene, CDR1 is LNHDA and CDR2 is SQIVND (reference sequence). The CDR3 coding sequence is TGTGCCAGCCGGGACATCGGGGGCTACACCTTC. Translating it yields CASRDIGGYTF.

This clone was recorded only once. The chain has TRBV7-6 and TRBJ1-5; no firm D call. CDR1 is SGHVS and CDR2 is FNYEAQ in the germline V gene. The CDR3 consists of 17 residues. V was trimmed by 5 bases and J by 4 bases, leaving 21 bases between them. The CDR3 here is CASSPQEGTVYNQPQHF. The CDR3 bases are TGTGCCAGCAGCCCGCAAGAGGGTACAGTTTATAATCAGCCCCAGCATTTT.

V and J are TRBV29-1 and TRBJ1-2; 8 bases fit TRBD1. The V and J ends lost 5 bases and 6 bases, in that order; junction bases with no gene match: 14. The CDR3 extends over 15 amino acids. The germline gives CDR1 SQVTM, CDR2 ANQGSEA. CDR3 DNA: TGCAGCGTTATCTTCCCCTCCAGGGGGCGAGATGGCTACACCTTC. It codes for CSVIFPSRGRDGYTF.

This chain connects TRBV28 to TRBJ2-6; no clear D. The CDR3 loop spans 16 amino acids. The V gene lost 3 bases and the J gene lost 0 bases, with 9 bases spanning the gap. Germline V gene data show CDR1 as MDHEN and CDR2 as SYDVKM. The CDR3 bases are TGTGCCAGCAGTTTTGGCTCCACCTCTGGGGCCAACGTCCTGACTTTC. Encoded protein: CASSFGSTSGANVLTF.

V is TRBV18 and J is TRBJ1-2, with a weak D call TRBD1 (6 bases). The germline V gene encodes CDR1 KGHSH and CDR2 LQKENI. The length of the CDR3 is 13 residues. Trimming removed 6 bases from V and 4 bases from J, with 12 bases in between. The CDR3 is CASSSDSLYGYTF. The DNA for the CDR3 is TGTGCCAGCTCTTCGGACAGTCTCTATGGCTACACCTTC.